These 25 T cell receptor beta chains were sequenced from one sample in a study of T-cell memory formation after mild COVID-19. TCRdb redid the calling of the 5' RACE reads with MiXCR, one entry per CDR3 protein. The table has about 39,000 distinct CDR3 sequences, about 6.1% seen once. The material sequenced was PBMCs or a T cell subset sorted from them (not recorded which). Receptor source: an adult who had mild COVID-19 (a few samples of this study predate the infection). Cell type and time point are not known.

The CDR3 region has the DNA TGTGCTAGTGGGGGTAGCGGGGCTAGCACAGATACGCAGTATTTT. It translates to CASGGSGASTDTQYF. The rearrangement links TRBV12-5 to TRBJ2-3; 8 nucleotides match TRBD2. Trimming at V came to 6 bases and at J to 0 bases, leaving 5 bases not matched to a gene. Per the germline V gene, CDR1 is LGHNT and CDR2 is FRNRAP. The CDR3 runs 15 residues.

This clonotype occurred a few times. V and J are TRBV12-3 or TRBV12-4 and TRBJ2-1; no definite D call. The CDR3 totals 12 residues. The V gene lost 3 bases and the J gene lost 7 bases, with 7 bases spanning the gap. DNA for the CDR3: TGTGCCAGCAGTTTTTGGGAAAATGAGCAGTTCTTC. This translates into CASSFWENEQFF.

This clonotype was counted ten times or more. The chain links TRBV3-1 to TRBJ2-1; tentative D call: TRBD2 (5 bases). CDR3 length: 16 residues. Germline V gene data show CDR1 as LGHDT and CDR2 as YNNKEL (reference sequence). Trimming cost V 0 bases and J 3 bases, with 12 bases left between them. CDR3 DNA: TGTGCCAGCAGCCAAGAGAGGGCTAGCCGCTACAATGAGCAGTTCTTC. Its translation: CASSQERASRYNEQFF.

This clonotype was picked up many times. The genes are TRBV12-3 or TRBV12-4 and TRBJ2-1; D not resolved. CDR3 length: 12 residues. Trimming took off 2 bases at V and 8 bases at J, with 7 bases between the two ends. CDR3 loop: CASSLFAHEQFF. DNA of the CDR3: TGTGCCAGCAGTTTATTCGCGCATGAGCAGTTCTTC.

This clonotype was seen repeatedly, ten times or more. The chain combines TRBV24-1 with TRBJ2-1; 12 bases line up with TRBD2. The CDR3 contains 17 residues. J lost 3 bases, V lost 3 bases, and 5 bases had no gene match. Germline values: CDR1 KGHDR, CDR2 SFDVKD. CDR3 bases: TGTGCCACCAGTGATCCCGGGACTAGCGGGTTCTACAATGAGCAGTTCTTC. Amino acid sequence: CATSDPGTSGFYNEQFF.

This clonotype came up many times. This chain connects TRBV7-8 to TRBJ2-1, with D perhaps matching TRBD1 (6 bases). Trimming removed 3 bases from V and 8 bases from J, with 17 bases in between. The CDR3 spans 15 residues. Per germline, CDR1 SGHVS and CDR2 FQNEAQ. CDR3 sequence (DNA): TGTGCCAGCAGCTTGAGTGGGGGCGAGTGGGATGAGCAGTTCTTC. Amino acids: CASSLSGGEWDEQFF.

This clonotype was recorded many times. An end of the junction does not agree with germline; a read error may underlie this. The CDR3 DNA reads as TGCAGTGCTGGAGACATTGGGTCTGGGGCCAACGTCCTGACTTTC. Translated, it gives CSAGDIGSGANVLTF. The chain links TRBV20-1 to TRBJ2-6; no reliable D call. Germline-derived CDR1 and CDR2 are DFQATT and SNEGSKA (reference sequence). CDR3 length: 15 residues.

This clonotype was seen only a few times. This CDR3 is CASSPGTSEKLFF. CDR3 DNA sequence: TGTGCCAGCAGCCCGGGGACTTCCGAAAAACTGTTTTTT. The chain carries TRBV5-5 and TRBJ1-4, with D maybe TRBD1 (5 bases). Germline-derived CDR1 and CDR2 are SGHKS and YYEKEE (reference sequence). V was cut by 4 bases and J by 8 bases, with 12 bases left in between. The CDR3 is made up of 13 amino acids.

This clonotype was seen many times. The chain employs TRBV20-1 and TRBJ1-1; D call uncertain. Germline CDR1 DFQATT, CDR2 SNEGSKA (reference sequence). The CDR3 totals 13 residues. V lost 0 bases and J lost 1, with 6 bases in between. The CDR3 reads CSARDIQNTEAFF. The CDR3 DNA follows: TGCAGTGCTAGAGATATACAGAACACTGAAGCTTTCTTT.

V is TRBV3-1 and J is TRBJ2-7; 7 bases map to TRBD2. Per germline, CDR1 LGHDT and CDR2 YNNKEL (reference sequence). After removal of 0 bases from V and 13 bases from J, the junction contained 6 bases not matched to a gene. The CDR3 runs 12 residues. The chain's CDR3 is CASSQDGGLEYF. CDR3 DNA: TGTGCCAGCAGCCAAGATGGTGGACTAGAATACTTC.

This clonotype turned up a few times. The chain carries TRBV6-2 or TRBV6-3 and TRBJ2-7; 11 bases fit TRBD2. V was pared by 0 bases and J by 1 base, with 8 bases of the junction left unmatched. The length of the CDR3 is 18 residues. Germline CDR1 MNHEY, CDR2 SVGEGT. CDR3 sequence reads: CASSYSRTSGSGSYEQYF. CDR3 nucleotides: TGTGCCAGCAGTTACTCCAGAACTAGCGGGAGTGGGTCCTACGAGCAGTACTTC.

The chain links TRBV12-3 or TRBV12-4 to TRBJ1-1, with D tentatively TRBD1 (5 bases). The CDR3 totals 17 residues. The V end lost 5 bases, the J end lost 2 bases, and 21 bases lay between the germline ends. The CDR3 DNA reads TGTGCCAGCAGTGGTCTTCGACAGAGTACGGGAAACACTGAAGCTTTCTTT. Its translation: CASSGLRQSTGNTEAFF.

This clonotype occurred many times. This sequence joins TRBV27 and TRBJ2-7; no definite D call. V was clipped by 0 bases and J by 8 bases, with 8 bases between them. The CDR3 extends over 12 amino acids. From germline, CDR1 is MNHEY and CDR2 SMNVEV (reference sequence). CDR3 in DNA: TGTGCCAGCAGTTTATCGGGCCAGAAGCAGTACTTC. Amino acids: CASSLSGQKQYF.

This clonotype has a count of ten or more. The rearrangement links TRBV5-1 to TRBJ2-2, with no clear D. The CDR3 has 10 amino acids. V was pared by 6 bases and J by 7 bases, with 4 bases between. Germline V gene data show CDR1 as SGHRS and CDR2 as YFSETQ. CDR3 nucleotides: TGCGCCAGCATTAACGGGGAGCTGTTTTTT. Residues: CASINGELFF.

This clonotype was detected many times. The chain's CDR3 is CASSFGRARISYEQYF. CDR3 DNA: TGTGCCAGCAGCTTTGGCAGGGCACGCATCTCCTACGAGCAGTACTTC. The rearrangement joins TRBV7-2 to TRBJ2-7, with a tentative D call TRBD1 (5 bases). Between the trimmed V and J ends, which lost 3 bases and 0 bases, there was a span of 15 bases. The CDR3 runs 16 residues. Germline V gives CDR1 SGHTA, CDR2 FQGNSA.

This clonotype was observed at least ten times. The CDR3 DNA sequence: TGTGCCAGCGGAGACGCCGGGACTAGCGGGACCCAGTACTTC. It codes for CASGDAGTSGTQYF. The V gene is TRBV12-3 or TRBV12-4, the J gene TRBJ2-5; 11 nucleotides agree with TRBD2. J lost 7 bases, V lost 8 bases, and 9 bases had no gene match. The CDR3 loop spans 14 amino acids.

This clonotype has at least ten counts. V is TRBV7-2 and J is TRBJ2-1, with D possibly being TRBD2 (5 bases). This CDR3 is 13 amino acids long. V gave up 1 base and J gave up 7 bases, with 8 bases separating them. CDR1 and CDR2 from the germline V gene are SGHTA and FQGNSA. The CDR3 bases are TGTGCCAGCAGCTTAGACCGGAGGAATGAGCAGTTCTTC. Amino acids: CASSLDRRNEQFF.

This clonotype was counted at least ten times. The J gene is TRBJ2-7, the V gene TRBV25-1, with 8 bases identical to TRBD1. Trimming took 4 bases from V and 0 from J; bases not matched to a gene: 8. The CDR3 runs to 16 residues. CDR1 is MGHDK and CDR2 is SYGVNS in the germline V gene. In DNA, the CDR3 is TGTGCCAGCAGTGTAGTAACAGGGGGTTACTCCTACGAGCAGTACTTC. Its protein is CASSVVTGGYSYEQYF.

The genes are TRBV18 and TRBJ1-1; a weak D match, TRBD1 (6 bases). V shed 8 bases and J shed 5 bases, with 18 bases lying between them. CDR3 length: 14 residues. Germline V gene data show CDR1 as KGHSH and CDR2 as LQKENI. This CDR3 is CASTSREQGTEAFF. Here the CDR3 DNA reads TGTGCCAGCACGTCACGGGAACAGGGAACTGAAGCTTTCTTT.

This clonotype was recorded only once. The rearrangement joins TRBV7-3 to TRBJ2-3; 8 nucleotides match TRBD2. The V segment lost 5 bases and the J segment 5 bases; nucleotides outside the gene matches: 6. The CDR3 runs to 14 residues. Germline V gene lookup returns CDR1 SGHTA and CDR2 FQGTGA. Here the CDR3 reads CASSQTGGLDTQYF. The CDR3 DNA sequence: TGTGCCAGCAGCCAGACGGGGGGGTTAGATACGCAGTATTTT.

This clonotype came up a few times. The chain carries TRBV6-1 and TRBJ2-1; TRBD1 might be the D (5 bases). This CDR3 has 15 amino acids. Germline loops: CDR1 MNHNS, CDR2 SASEGT. V was shortened by 5 bases and J by 0 bases, with 11 bases between the two germline ends. The CDR3 is CASSPRQSSYNEQFF. CDR3 DNA sequence: TGTGCCAGCAGTCCCCGACAGAGCTCCTACAATGAGCAGTTCTTC.

This clonotype was found many times. This chain joins TRBV9 and TRBJ2-6, with D possibly being TRBD1 (5 bases). Looked up from germline, CDR1 is SGDLS and CDR2 is YYNGEE. V gave up 7 bases and J gave up 0 bases, with 23 bases separating them. This CDR3 region has 19 residues. CDR3 protein: CASSPHDSSITSGANVLTF. The CDR3 DNA is TGTGCCAGCTCACCCCATGACAGCTCTATTACCTCTGGGGCCAACGTCCTGACTTTC.

This clonotype was counted many times. This chain connects TRBV24-1 to TRBJ2-5; TRBD1 aligns across 12 bases. V dropped 5 bases and J dropped 5; count of bases not matched to a gene: 5. There are 15 residues in the CDR3. CDR1 and CDR2 from the germline V gene are KGHDR and SFDVKD. The CDR3 loop reads CATSGGTGGGETQYF. CDR3 DNA: TGTGCCACCAGTGGGGGGACAGGGGGCGGTGAGACCCAGTACTTC.

This clonotype was seen only a few times. This rearrangement joins TRBV7-2 to TRBJ2-2; no definite D call. Germline CDR1 is SGHTA and CDR2 is FQGNSA. The CDR3 consists of 15 residues. The ends were cut back, 3 bases at V and 2 bases at J, with 10 bases in the middle. The CDR3 sequence is CASSLASANTGELFF. In nucleotides, the CDR3 is TGTGCCAGCAGCTTGGCTAGTGCCAACACCGGGGAGCTGTTTTTT.

This clonotype has a count of ten or more. The chain joins TRBV2 to TRBJ2-5; D gene unclear. Per germline, CDR1 SNHLY and CDR2 FYNNEI. The V and J ends lost 2 bases and 1 base respectively, with 11 bases between them. The CDR3 totals 15 residues. In DNA form, the CDR3 reads TGTGCCAGCAGTGAACCTTCTACTCCCCAAGAGACCCAGTACTTC. This codes for CASSEPSTPQETQYF.